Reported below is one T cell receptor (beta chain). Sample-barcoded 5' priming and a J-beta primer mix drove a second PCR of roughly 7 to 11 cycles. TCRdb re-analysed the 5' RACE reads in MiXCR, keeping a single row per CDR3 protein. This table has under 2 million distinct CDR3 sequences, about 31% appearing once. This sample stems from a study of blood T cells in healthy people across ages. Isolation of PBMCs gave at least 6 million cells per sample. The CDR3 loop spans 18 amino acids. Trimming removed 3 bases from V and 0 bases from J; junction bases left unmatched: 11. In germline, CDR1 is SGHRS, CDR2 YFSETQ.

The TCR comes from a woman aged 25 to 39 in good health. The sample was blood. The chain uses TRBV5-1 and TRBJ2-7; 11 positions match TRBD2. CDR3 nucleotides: TGCGCCAGCAGCTCGGGGCCTGGGACTAGCGGATTCTCCTACGAGCAGTACTTC. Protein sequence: CASSSGPGTSGFSYEQYF.